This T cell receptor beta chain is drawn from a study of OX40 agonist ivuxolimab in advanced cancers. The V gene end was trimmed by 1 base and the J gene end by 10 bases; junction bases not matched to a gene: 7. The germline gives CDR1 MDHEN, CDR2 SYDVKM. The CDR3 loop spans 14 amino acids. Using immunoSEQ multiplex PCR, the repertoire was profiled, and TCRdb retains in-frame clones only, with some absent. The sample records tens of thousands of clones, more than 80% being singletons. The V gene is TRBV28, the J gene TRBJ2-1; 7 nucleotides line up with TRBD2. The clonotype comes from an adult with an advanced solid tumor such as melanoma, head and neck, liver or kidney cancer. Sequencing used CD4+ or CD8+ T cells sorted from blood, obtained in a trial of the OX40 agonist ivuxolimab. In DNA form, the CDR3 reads TGTGCCAGCAGTTTATCGGGCGGGGGTAGGGAGCAGTTCTTC. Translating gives CASSLSGGGREQFF.